This is a list of T cell receptor beta chains from one sample in a study of identical twins. In TCRdb, the 5' RACE reads were re-called with MiXCR into one record per CDR3 protein. The top ten hold 7.2% of the sample, which has about 300,000 distinct CDR3 sequences, 12% seen once. The same sample was also studied in work on yellow fever vaccine responses in identical twins.

Sequenced sample: CD8+ T cells sorted from blood. The receptors shown here come from a woman under 30 in good health. CDR3s include the opening cysteine and the closing phenylalanine or tryptophan. Each record gives: V gene, clone size, D gene, J gene, CDR3 protein, CDR3 DNA. The D gene is left open where the match is weak. Expanded clones are given a class, and other clones once, few, many or no size at all.

V gene: TRBV5-1; clone size: many; D gene: NA; J gene: TRBJ2-1; CDR3 protein: CASRGKTGPHNEQFF; CDR3 DNA: TGCGCCAGCAGGGGTAAGACGGGCCCCCACAATGAGCAGTTCTTC
V gene: TRBV9; clone size: NA; D gene: NA; J gene: TRBJ1-1; CDR3 protein: CASSFTGSGSNTEAFF; CDR3 DNA: TGTGCCAGCAGTTTTACAGGTAGCGGATCGAACACTGAAGCTTTCTTT
V gene: TRBV29-1; clone size: NA; D gene: NA; J gene: TRBJ2-1; CDR3 protein: CSVEDGWTSYNEQFF; CDR3 DNA: TGCAGCGTTGAAGATGGCTGGACCTCCTACAATGAGCAGTTCTTC
V gene: TRBV9; clone size: few; D gene: NA; J gene: TRBJ2-1; CDR3 protein: CASSEGLQGSYNEQFF; CDR3 DNA: TGTGCCAGCAGCGAGGGACTTCAGGGGTCCTACAATGAGCAGTTCTTC
V gene: TRBV28; clone size: few; D gene: NA; J gene: TRBJ2-1; CDR3 protein: CASKPADPAAEQFF; CDR3 DNA: TGTGCCAGCAAGCCAGCCGACCCGGCGGCCGAGCAGTTCTTC
V gene: TRBV27; clone size: few; D gene: TRBD1; J gene: TRBJ2-5; CDR3 protein: CASRHQGARQETQYF; CDR3 DNA: TGTGCCAGCAGGCACCAGGGGGCGCGACAAGAGACCCAGTACTTC
V gene: TRBV4-1; clone size: few; D gene: NA; J gene: TRBJ2-7; CDR3 protein: CASSHPRRDEQYF; CDR3 DNA: TGCGCCAGCAGCCACCCGCGGCGAGACGAGCAGTACTTC
V gene: TRBV29-1; clone size: NA; D gene: NA; J gene: TRBJ2-2; CDR3 protein: CSATFRDTNTGELFF; CDR3 DNA: TGCAGCGCTACCTTCCGGGACACAAACACCGGGGAGCTGTTTTTT
V gene: TRBV20-1; clone size: few; D gene: NA; J gene: TRBJ1-2; CDR3 protein: CSAMARAVYGYTF; CDR3 DNA: TGCAGTGCTATGGCCCGGGCTGTGTATGGCTACACCTTC
V gene: TRBV5-6; clone size: NA; D gene: TRBD2; J gene: TRBJ2-4; CDR3 protein: CASSSRDYLRIQYF; CDR3 DNA: TGTGCCAGCAGCTCCCGGGACTACCTACGCATTCAGTACTTC
V gene: TRBV12-3/TRBV12-4; clone size: NA; D gene: NA; J gene: TRBJ2-1; CDR3 protein: CASNTPWGPGDEQFF; CDR3 DNA: TGTGCCAGCAACACCCCATGGGGGCCGGGGGATGAGCAGTTCTTC
V gene: TRBV28; clone size: NA; D gene: NA; J gene: TRBJ2-3; CDR3 protein: CASRPPGSGPTDTQYF; CDR3 DNA: TGTGCCAGCAGGCCCCCGGGTAGCGGCCCCACAGATACGCAGTATTTT
V gene: TRBV20-1; clone size: few; D gene: NA; J gene: TRBJ2-2; CDR3 protein: CSARDAGADTGELFF; CDR3 DNA: TGCAGTGCTAGAGATGCGGGGGCGGACACCGGGGAGCTGTTTTTT
V gene: TRBV12-3/TRBV12-4; clone size: few; D gene: NA; J gene: TRBJ2-1; CDR3 protein: CASSSPEPDFNEQFF; CDR3 DNA: TGTGCCAGCAGTTCACCAGAGCCAGACTTCAATGAGCAGTTCTTC
V gene: TRBV7-9; clone size: NA; D gene: NA; J gene: TRBJ1-4; CDR3 protein: CASSLVIASRNEKLFF; CDR3 DNA: TGTGCCAGCAGCTTAGTCATCGCCAGCAGAAATGAAAAACTGTTTTTT
V gene: TRBV12-3/TRBV12-4; clone size: many; D gene: TRBD1; J gene: TRBJ2-7; CDR3 protein: CASSLGGQGYEQYF; CDR3 DNA: TGTGCCAGCAGTTTAGGGGGACAGGGCTACGAGCAGTACTTC
V gene: TRBV2; clone size: NA; D gene: TRBD2; J gene: TRBJ2-1; CDR3 protein: CASSETGGPYNEQFF; CDR3 DNA: TGTGCCAGCAGTGAAACGGGAGGTCCCTACAATGAGCAGTTCTTC
V gene: TRBV13; clone size: NA; D gene: TRBD1; J gene: TRBJ2-7; CDR3 protein: CASSSRTGSGEQYF; CDR3 DNA: TGTGCCAGCAGCAGCCGGACAGGGTCGGGGGAGCAGTACTTC
V gene: TRBV12-3/TRBV12-4; clone size: many; D gene: TRBD2; J gene: TRBJ2-5; CDR3 protein: CASSFQLAQYQETQYF; CDR3 DNA: TGTGCCAGCAGTTTTCAACTAGCGCAGTACCAAGAGACCCAGTACTTC
V gene: TRBV7-8; clone size: once; D gene: TRBD2; J gene: TRBJ2-2; CDR3 protein: CASSPAGLVLAGELFF; CDR3 DNA: TGTGCCAGCAGCCCGGCGGGACTAGTTCTTGCCGGGGAGCTGTTTTTT
V gene: TRBV2; clone size: NA; D gene: TRBD1; J gene: TRBJ2-3; CDR3 protein: CASSDDRGSTDTQYF; CDR3 DNA: TGTGCCAGCAGTGATGACAGGGGAAGCACAGATACGCAGTATTTT
V gene: TRBV7-8; clone size: many; D gene: TRBD2; J gene: TRBJ2-7; CDR3 protein: CASSPWTSGDEQYF; CDR3 DNA: TGTGCCAGCAGCCCCTGGACTAGCGGCGACGAGCAGTACTTC
V gene: TRBV7-9; clone size: NA; D gene: NA; J gene: TRBJ2-7; CDR3 protein: CASSTLGGGDVTYEQYF; CDR3 DNA: TGTGCCAGCAGTACACTAGGGGGAGGTGACGTAACCTACGAGCAGTACTTC
V gene: TRBV28; clone size: few; D gene: TRBD1; J gene: TRBJ1-1; CDR3 protein: CASSPRTGAYEAFF; CDR3 DNA: TGTGCCAGCAGTCCCCGGACAGGGGCCTATGAAGCTTTCTTT
V gene: TRBV28; clone size: NA; D gene: NA; J gene: TRBJ2-1; CDR3 protein: CASSQGQLTYNEQFF; CDR3 DNA: TGTGCCAGCAGCCAAGGACAGCTGACCTACAATGAGCAGTTCTTC
V gene: TRBV12-3/TRBV12-4; clone size: NA; D gene: NA; J gene: TRBJ2-7; CDR3 protein: CASSAYLFLDEQYF; CDR3 DNA: TGTGCCAGCAGCGCATATTTGTTCCTCGACGAGCAGTACTTC
V gene: TRBV20-1; clone size: many; D gene: TRBD2; J gene: TRBJ2-1; CDR3 protein: CSASTMALAGDRDEQFF; CDR3 DNA: TGCAGTGCTAGTACCATGGCCCTAGCGGGAGATCGGGATGAGCAGTTCTTC
V gene: TRBV12-5; clone size: NA; D gene: TRBD2; J gene: TRBJ2-3; CDR3 protein: CASGLAGVRETDTQYF; CDR3 DNA: TGTGCTAGTGGTCTAGCGGGAGTGCGGGAAACAGATACGCAGTATTTT
V gene: TRBV9; clone size: few; D gene: TRBD2; J gene: TRBJ2-1; CDR3 protein: CASSVGTSGRGEQFF; CDR3 DNA: TGTGCCAGCAGCGTAGGCACTAGCGGGAGGGGGGAGCAGTTCTTC
V gene: TRBV12-3/TRBV12-4; clone size: few; D gene: NA; J gene: TRBJ2-2; CDR3 protein: CATQWGGHTGELFF; CDR3 DNA: TGTGCCACCCAATGGGGGGGGCACACCGGGGAGCTGTTTTTT
V gene: TRBV4-1; clone size: many; D gene: NA; J gene: TRBJ1-1; CDR3 protein: CASSQRRDTEAFF; CDR3 DNA: TGCGCCAGCAGCCAACGCCGAGACACTGAAGCTTTCTTT
V gene: TRBV12-3/TRBV12-4; clone size: NA; D gene: NA; J gene: TRBJ2-2; CDR3 protein: CASSLGSSAGELFF; CDR3 DNA: TGTGCCAGCAGTTTAGGTAGCAGCGCCGGGGAGCTGTTTTTT
V gene: TRBV5-1; clone size: many; D gene: NA; J gene: TRBJ2-6; CDR3 protein: CASEPGPTSGANVLTF; CDR3 DNA: TGCGCCAGCGAACCGGGACCAACCTCTGGGGCCAACGTCCTGACTTTC
V gene: TRBV4-2; clone size: NA; D gene: NA; J gene: TRBJ2-1; CDR3 protein: CASSQAIHTAYNEQFF; CDR3 DNA: TGTGCCAGCAGCCAAGCAATACATACCGCCTACAATGAGCAGTTCTTC
V gene: TRBV5-8; clone size: few; D gene: NA; J gene: TRBJ2-1; CDR3 protein: CASSLAVRTYNEQFF; CDR3 DNA: TGTGCCAGCAGCTTGGCTGTACGGACGTACAATGAGCAGTTCTTC
V gene: TRBV15; clone size: NA; D gene: NA; J gene: TRBJ2-7; CDR3 protein: CATSSTTSRDISYEQYF; CDR3 DNA: TGTGCCACCAGCAGTACAACTAGCCGGGACATATCTTACGAGCAGTACTTC
V gene: TRBV20-1; clone size: NA; D gene: TRBD1; J gene: TRBJ2-5; CDR3 protein: CSARDPSGQGDRQETQYF; CDR3 DNA: TGCAGTGCTAGAGATCCCTCCGGACAGGGAGACCGGCAAGAGACCCAGTACTTC
V gene: TRBV12-3/TRBV12-4; clone size: NA; D gene: NA; J gene: TRBJ1-1; CDR3 protein: CASKTDGRVNTEAFF; CDR3 DNA: TGTGCCAGTAAGACCGACGGACGGGTGAACACTGAAGCTTTCTTT
V gene: TRBV7-2; clone size: NA; D gene: NA; J gene: TRBJ2-1; CDR3 protein: CASSLTGIDEQFF; CDR3 DNA: TGTGCCAGCAGCTTAACGGGTATCGATGAGCAGTTCTTC
V gene: TRBV27; clone size: few; D gene: NA; J gene: TRBJ2-7; CDR3 protein: CASSYTGGRNEQYF; CDR3 DNA: TGTGCCAGCAGTTATACAGGTGGTCGGAACGAGCAGTACTTC
V gene: TRBV12-3/TRBV12-4; clone size: few; D gene: NA; J gene: TRBJ2-5; CDR3 protein: CASSLLAPGETQYF; CDR3 DNA: TGTGCCAGCAGTTTATTAGCCCCCGGAGAGACCCAGTACTTC
V gene: TRBV7-9; clone size: NA; D gene: TRBD2; J gene: TRBJ2-2; CDR3 protein: CASSLGLAGPRVGELFF; CDR3 DNA: TGTGCCAGCAGCCTGGGACTAGCGGGGCCCCGTGTCGGGGAGCTGTTTTTT
V gene: TRBV7-2; clone size: few; D gene: NA; J gene: TRBJ2-2; CDR3 protein: CASISTGELFF; CDR3 DNA: TGTGCCAGCATATCGACCGGGGAGCTGTTTTTT